Detailed here is one TCR beta chain. Its matching antigen is unknown. These data originate in a study of graft-versus-host responses after intestinal transplantation. Study in general: The transplants performed in recipients were multivisceral, liver-intestinal, or isolated intestinal. Recipients across the board were started on anti-thymocyte globulin induction, then kept on tacrolimus and steroids for around three years.

TCRdb's copy holds only in-frame clones and misses some; the assay was immunoSEQ multiplex PCR. This sample yields tens of thousands of clones, of which approximately 91% are seen a single time; approximately 0.34% belongs to the top ten. General study results and limits: Researchers found peak circulating GvH clone levels linked to early post-transplant HvG declines. Ileal or blood samples showed some GvH clones first, and such clones were also found in recipient marrow.

The CDR3 runs to 14 residues. The V gene's germline CDR1 is MNHEY and CDR2 SMNVEV (reference sequence). Trimming at V came to 5 bases and at J to 3 bases, leaving 7 bases not matched to a gene. Sequencing used unstimulated CD4+ T cells sorted from spleen or lymph node cells, obtained before intestinal transplant. This TCR derives from a human donor who received an intestinal transplant. The rearrangement links TRBV27 to TRBJ2-7; 7 bases are a match to TRBD1. Here the CDR3 reads CASSPGTVNYEQYF. CDR3 coding DNA: TGTGCCAGCAGTCCGGGGACAGTAAACTACGAGCAGTACTTC.